The TCR beta chain under discussion was sequenced for a study of T-cell memory formation after mild COVID-19. TCRdb analysed the 5' RACE reads with MiXCR anew, one entry per CDR3 protein. The sample comprises just over 200,000 distinct CDR3 sequences, 9% to 10% of which are singletons, and roughly 4% rests with the top ten. CDR3 length: 12 residues. In germline, CDR1 is MNHNY, CDR2 SVGAGI (reference sequence). V lost 6 bases and J lost 6, with 11 bases in between. The receptor was isolated from a man aged 18 to 30 who had mild COVID-19 (a few samples of this study predate the infection). Cell type and time point are not known. The chain has TRBV6-6 and TRBJ1-1, with D possibly being TRBD1 (6 bases). Sequenced: PBMCs or a T cell subset sorted from them (not recorded which). Written as DNA, the CDR3 is TGTGCCAGCAGCCCACAGGGTTCTGAAGCTTTCTTT. Translated: CASSPQGSEAFF.